This section outlines one T cell receptor (beta chain) sequence together with its context. Its specificity is not known. Combining a sample-barcoded 5' primer with a J-beta primer mix, a second PCR ran for roughly 6 to 11 cycles. TCRdb re-called the 5' RACE reads through MiXCR, storing one row per CDR3 protein. The sample has 1,500,000 or so distinct CDR3 sequences, approximately 43% seen once. This entry comes from a study of blood T cells in healthy people across ages. Study results and caveats: Expanded clonotype changes were possibly confounded by unknown donor CMV status. Getting older went along with TCR beta diversity per million T cells dropping roughly linearly.

The V gene's germline CDR1 is DFQATT and CDR2 SNEGSKA (reference sequence). V lost 3 bases, J lost 0 bases, and 1 base stayed unmatched. This CDR3 comprises 13 residues. The chain links TRBV20-1 to TRBJ1-2, with 7 bases lining up with TRBD1. The specimen sequenced was blood. This receptor was taken from a woman aged 18-29 years in good health. The CDR3 spells CSASQGANYGYTF. CDR3 coding DNA: TGCAGTGCTAGCCAGGGGGCTAACTATGGCTACACCTTC.